These T cell receptor beta chains were read from a single sample in a study of somatic mutations in cytotoxic T cells in rheumatoid arthritis. Clones were sequenced by immunoSEQ multiplex PCR, and TCRdb holds only the in-frame ones, with some missing. The sample records 15,000 to 20,000 clones, more than 65% being singletons. Sequenced sample: CD8+ T cells sorted from blood. These receptors came from an adult with rheumatoid arthritis. Both conserved end residues are part of each CDR3. Fields, in order: D gene, J gene, V gene, clone size, CDR3 DNA, CDR3 protein. The D gene is left open where the match is weak. Clone size is shown for a subset of rows, as once, few, many or a class of expanded clone.

>TRBD1|TRBJ1-4|TRBV7-9|.
TGTGCCAGCAGCTGGGACAGGGTGACAAATGAAAAACTGTTTTTT
CASSWDRVTNEKLFF
>.|TRBJ2-7|TRBV9|.
TGTGCCAGCAGCGTCCGCGAGGATGAGCAGTACTTC
CASSVREDEQYF
>.|TRBJ1-1|TRBV2|.
TGTGCCAGTTACGCGGCGCAAGCTTTCTTT
CASYAAQAFF
>.|TRBJ1-6|TRBV27|.
TGTGCCAGCAGTTTATTTGGTTCACCCCTCCACTTT
CASSLFGSPLHF
>.|TRBJ1-1|TRBV9|.
TGTGCCAGCAGCGTAGGAGGACAGACTGAAGCTTTCTTT
CASSVGGQTEAFF
>.|TRBJ1-2|TRBV13|.
TGTGCCAGCAGCTTAGGCGGCACCCCGAGAGACTATGGCTACACCTTC
CASSLGGTPRDYGYTF
>.|TRBJ1-2|TRBV14|few
TGTGCCAGCAGCCAAGCCATGGCCTATGGCTACACCTTC
CASSQAMAYGYTF
>.|TRBJ1-2|TRBV19|once
TGTGCCAGTAGTACGACAGCGGGGAACTATGGCTACACCTTC
CASSTTAGNYGYTF
>.|TRBJ2-2|TRBV4-2|.
TGTGCCAGCAGCCAAGAAATCGGGACGAACACCGGGGAGCTGTTTTTT
CASSQEIGTNTGELFF
>.|TRBJ1-3|TRBV5-1|.
TGCGCCAGCAGGGCTCAGATCTCTGGAAACACCATATATTTT
CASRAQISGNTIYF
>TRBD1|TRBJ2-3|TRBV19|.
TGTGCCAGTAGCGTACCTCCGGGACAGGGGTCTTTTAGCACAGATACGCAGTATTTT
CASSVPPGQGSFSTDTQYF
>.|TRBJ2-5|TRBV18|.
TGTGCCAGCTCACCACCGGAGAGGGTGACAGAGGAGACCCAGTACTTC
CASSPPERVTEETQYF
>.|TRBJ2-1|TRBV7-9|.
TGTGCCAGCAGCTTAGTGGAATCCTACAATGAGCAGTTCTTC
CASSLVESYNEQFF
>.|TRBJ2-7|TRBV19|.
TGTGCCAGTAGTGCGGGACAGCCCTACGAGCAGTACTTC
CASSAGQPYEQYF
>TRBD1|TRBJ1-3|TRBV7-9|.
TGTGCCAGCAGCTCACCGGACAGGCTCTCTGGAAACACCATATATTTT
CASSSPDRLSGNTIYF
>.|TRBJ2-1|TRBV6-1|.
TGTGCCAGCAGTGAACACAATGAGCAGTTCTTC
CASSEHNEQFF
>.|TRBJ2-6|TRBV9|.
TGTGCCAGCAGCGTAGAAGGGAGCGTCTTCTCTGGGGCCAACGTCCTGACTTTC
CASSVEGSVFSGANVLTF
>.|TRBJ1-1|TRBV7-2|.
TGTGCCAGCAGCTTCATGACAGGAATGAACACTGAAGCTTTCTTT
CASSFMTGMNTEAFF
>.|TRBJ1-5|TRBV21-1|.
TGTGCCAGCTCCCCCTGGGATCCCAATAATCAGGGCAATCAGCCCCAGCATTTT
CASSPWDPNNQGNQPQHF
>.|TRBJ1-1|TRBV15|once
TGTGCCACCAGTCGGGGAATGAACACTGAAGCTTTCTTT
CATSRGMNTEAFF
>TRBD2|TRBJ2-1|TRBV6-1|once
TGTGCCAGCAGTGAGGCTAGCGGGGGTGGGGATGAGCAGTTCTTC
CASSEASGGGDEQFF
>.|TRBJ1-1|TRBV23-1|.
TGCGCCAGCAGTCCCCCCGTTGGATACACTGAAGCTTTCTTT
CASSPPVGYTEAFF